The rows below give T cell receptor beta chains drawn from one sample of a study of blood T cells in healthy people across ages. TCRdb reprocessed the 5' RACE reads via MiXCR and lists one record per CDR3 protein. The sample has 650,000 to 1,000,000 distinct CDR3 sequences, around 34% seen once. The sequencing sample was made of blood. The origin of the receptors is a man aged 18 to 29 in good health. Each CDR3 is given without its conserved first and last residue. The order of the fields is CDR3 protein, J gene, V gene, CDR3 length.

cdr3_aa: ASSLALSGGQGDMQY
j_call: TRBJ2-3
v_call: TRBV7-2
cdr3_length: 15

cdr3_aa: ASSPLRGNQPQH
j_call: TRBJ1-5
v_call: TRBV7-2
cdr3_length: 12

cdr3_aa: ASSVGGEYNEQF
j_call: TRBJ2-1
v_call: TRBV9
cdr3_length: 12

cdr3_aa: ASTSGLHTDTQY
j_call: TRBJ2-3
v_call: TRBV13
cdr3_length: 12

cdr3_aa: AISGDGTLANEQF
j_call: TRBJ2-1
v_call: TRBV10-3
cdr3_length: 13

cdr3_aa: ASRSDVSWWSPLH
j_call: TRBJ1-6
v_call: TRBV7-2
cdr3_length: 13

cdr3_aa: ASSLGGAESLYEQY
j_call: .
v_call: TRBV7-9
cdr3_length: 14

cdr3_aa: ASSPDRGRQVETQY
j_call: TRBJ2-5
v_call: TRBV5-1
cdr3_length: 14

cdr3_aa: SARVPETQY
j_call: TRBJ2-5
v_call: TRBV20-1
cdr3_length: 9

cdr3_aa: ASSFFYRFSNQPQH
j_call: TRBJ1-5
v_call: TRBV28
cdr3_length: 14

cdr3_aa: AGRISGSTDTQY
j_call: TRBJ2-3
v_call: TRBV2
cdr3_length: 12

cdr3_aa: SARDPGTGFNEQF
j_call: TRBJ2-1
v_call: TRBV20-1
cdr3_length: 13

cdr3_aa: ASSLIRSERVSETQY
j_call: TRBJ2-5
v_call: TRBV12-3/TRBV12-4
cdr3_length: 15

cdr3_aa: SVLTGGSNQPQH
j_call: TRBJ1-5
v_call: TRBV29-1
cdr3_length: 12

cdr3_aa: ASSYSGADSNQPQH
j_call: TRBJ1-5
v_call: TRBV6-6
cdr3_length: 14

cdr3_aa: ASSQGGGDQPQH
j_call: TRBJ1-5
v_call: TRBV4-1
cdr3_length: 12

cdr3_aa: ASSKGTGTSGGFYEQY
j_call: TRBJ2-7
v_call: TRBV6-2/TRBV6-3
cdr3_length: 16

cdr3_aa: ASSPRFSGANVLT
j_call: TRBJ2-6
v_call: TRBV7-2
cdr3_length: 13

cdr3_aa: SASWGRTYTDTQY
j_call: TRBJ2-3
v_call: TRBV20-1
cdr3_length: 13